One and the same sample provided the 9 T cell receptor beta chains below, sequenced in a study of shared T cell receptors in the human thymus. This table comes from immunoSEQ multiplex PCR, and its TCRdb copy is limited to in-frame clones, with some not included. The data contain 720,000 or so clones, approximately 85% of them singletons. The same specimen was also included in a second study, on human thymus T cells.

The sample consisted of thymocytes. The receptors shown here come from a girl under three years old with a congenital heart defect.

The rearrangement uses TRBV10-3 and TRBJ1-1, with TRBD1 identical over 8 bases. The CDR3 spans 14 residues. The germline V gene encodes CDR1 ENHRY and CDR2 SYGVKD. Unmatched junction bases numbered 3, after V lost 0 bases and J lost 6 bases. This CDR3 reads CAISESLGQAEAFF. CDR3 in DNA: TGTGCCATCAGTGAGTCGTTGGGACAGGCTGAAGCTTTCTTT.

CDR3 protein: CASSFLAGEVETQYF. Here the CDR3 DNA reads TGTGCCAGCAGTTTCCTAGCGGGGGAGGTAGAGACCCAGTACTTC. This rearrangement joins TRBV27 to TRBJ2-5, with 10 nucleotides matching TRBD2. CDR1 and CDR2 from the germline V gene are MNHEY and SMNVEV (reference sequence). The CDR3 contains 15 residues. The V gene end was trimmed by 3 bases and the J gene end by 4 bases; junction bases not matched to a gene: 5.

This clone was detected a few times. The rearrangement joins TRBV2 to TRBJ1-1; the D gene is possibly TRBD1 (5 bases). Per the germline V gene, CDR1 is SNHLY and CDR2 is FYNNEI. Trimming removed 7 bases at V and 4 bases at J, with 22 bases between. There are 16 residues in the CDR3. This chain's CDR3 is CASTPPRRGPGTEAFF. DNA for the CDR3: TGTGCCAGCACACCCCCACGGAGGGGCCCCGGCACTGAAGCTTTCTTT.

This chain joins TRBV4-1 and TRBJ2-5, with 7 bases fitting TRBD2. There are 17 residues in the CDR3. The germline V gene encodes CDR1 MGHRA and CDR2 YSYEKL. With 0 bases clipped from V and 2 bases from J, the junction kept 9 bases outside the gene matches. The CDR3 DNA reads as TGCGCCAGCAGCCAAGATAGTCGGGAGGTAAAGCAAGAGACCCAGTACTTC. This sequence encodes CASSQDSREVKQETQYF.

The chain carries TRBV7-2 and TRBJ1-1; TRBD1 agrees at 10 bases. The CDR3 length is 17 residues. Germline V gene data show CDR1 as SGHTA and CDR2 as FQGNSA. The ends lost 2 bases at V and 1 base at J; junction bases unmatched: 7. Here the CDR3 DNA reads TGTGCCAGCAGCTTATTCGGACAGGGGGTGGAGAACACTGAAGCTTTCTTT. Its protein is CASSLFGQGVENTEAFF.

The rearrangement uses TRBV10-2 and TRBJ2-5, with D uncertain. CDR1 and CDR2 from the germline V gene are WSHSY and SAAADI. CDR3 length equals 11 residues. The V end lost 5 bases, the J end lost 3 bases, and 4 bases lay between the germline ends. The CDR3 spells CASSIKETQYF. CDR3 sequence (DNA): TGCGCCAGCAGTATAAAAGAGACCCAGTACTTC.

The chain is built from TRBV6-1 and TRBJ1-6, with 11 nucleotides matching TRBD1. In germline, CDR1 is MNHNS, CDR2 SASEGT. This CDR3 has 17 amino acids. J was trimmed by 9 bases and V by 2 bases; bases with no gene match: 9. This CDR3 is CASSESGTGGLSSPLHF. DNA for the CDR3: TGTGCCAGCAGTGAATCAGGGACAGGGGGACTTTCTTCACCCCTCCACTTT.

V usage is TRBV15 and J usage is TRBJ2-5; D perhaps matches TRBD2 (6 bases). Germline-derived CDR1 and CDR2 are LNHNV and YYDKDF (reference sequence). There are 14 residues in the CDR3. The V and J ends lost 6 bases and 5 bases respectively, with 16 bases between them. CDR3 region: CATRAFRAGETQYF. The CDR3 DNA follows: TGTGCCACCAGGGCTTTTAGGGCGGGGGAGACCCAGTACTTC.

This clone appeared once. One junction end does not reproduce the germline sequence, and a read error may be involved. The chain has TRBV14 and TRBJ1-1; TRBD1 might be the D (5 bases). Germline CDR1 is SGHDN and CDR2 is FVKESK. CDR3 length equals 11 residues. CDR3 in amino acids: CASSQDSETVF. CDR3 sequence (DNA): TGTGCCAGCAGCCAAGATTCTGAGACAGTGTTT.